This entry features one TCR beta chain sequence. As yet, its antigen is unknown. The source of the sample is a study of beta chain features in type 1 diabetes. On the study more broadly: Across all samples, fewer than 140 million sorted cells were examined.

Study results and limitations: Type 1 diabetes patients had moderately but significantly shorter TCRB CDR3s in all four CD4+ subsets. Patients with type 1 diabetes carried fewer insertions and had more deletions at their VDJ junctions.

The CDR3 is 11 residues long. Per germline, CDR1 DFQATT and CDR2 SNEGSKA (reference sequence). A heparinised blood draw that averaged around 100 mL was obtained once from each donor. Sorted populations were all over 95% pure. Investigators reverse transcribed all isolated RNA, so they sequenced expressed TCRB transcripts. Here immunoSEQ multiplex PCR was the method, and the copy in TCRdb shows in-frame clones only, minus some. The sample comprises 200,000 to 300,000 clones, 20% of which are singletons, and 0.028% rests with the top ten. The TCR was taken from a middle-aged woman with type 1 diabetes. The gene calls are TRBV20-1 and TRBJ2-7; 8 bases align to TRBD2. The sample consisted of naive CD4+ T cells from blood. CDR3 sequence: CGYGGAYEQYF. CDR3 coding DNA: TGCGGCTACGGGGGGGCCTACGAGCAGTACTTC.